This TCR beta chain comes out of a study of T cells in narcolepsy (dated by TCRdb to 2016 to 2019). The study in broad terms: Patients with narcolepsy type 1 or type 2 (NT1, NT2) and healthy control donors were enrolled in the study. The study used TCR Vbeta sequencing to track clonotypes in blood and CSF while looking for autoreactive T cells in narcolepsy patients that target self-antigens of hypocretin neurons (hypocretin, TRIB2). Overall study outcomes, separate from this receptor: Certain blood memory CD4+ repertoires from patients and controls had no sequences that matched autoreactive T cell clones. Patients and controls had comparable numbers of sequenced blood memory CD4+ clonotypes, averaging about 39,494 and 33,354, respectively. Plots comparing CSF and blood CD4+ T cell clonotypes from the same patient highlighted HCRT-specific and TRIB2-specific autoreactive clonotypes. Autoreactive clonotypes were reported to be detected serially in the blood of the same patients and of different patients, but not in the blood of healthy controls.

The germline V gene (reference sequence) supplies CDR1 LNHDA and CDR2 SQIVND. The CDR3 numbers 12 residues from cysteine through phenylalanine. Solely the CDR3 DNA is kept, with 36 bases framed from the first base. Deletion took 0 bases off V and 15 bases off J, with a span of 12 bases between the germline ends. For TCR Vbeta sequencing, memory CD4+ T cells were sorted ex vivo from the peripheral blood of narcolepsy patients and healthy controls. Concerning this clone itself: It lacks a known antigen. No much larger clone exists at a distance of one base, and base qualities are not known.

Receptors were amplified or captured by the immunoSEQ multiplex PCR assay. As stored in TCRdb, this immuneACCESS dataset retains in-frame rearrangements with V and J assigned. A fraction of the clones does not appear; measured against another copy, unresolved V genes explain less than half of the discrepancy, and the remainder lacks a known reason. The sample data list around 30,000 clones, and roughly 88% of these were observed just once. The ten largest clones capture approximately 1.2% of the sample. The source material was CD45RA- memory CD4+ T cells from PBMCs. In the paper's terms, the cell subset or site label means: memory T cells sorted ex vivo from peripheral blood. This receptor was taken from a human donor with narcolepsy. This receptor chain uses TRBV19 and TRBJ2-1; no D gene can be assigned with confidence. The CDR3 is CASSIDRSPRFF. At the DNA level, the sequence is TGTGCCAGTAGTATAGATCGATCCCCCAGGTTCTTC.